This is a list of T cell receptor beta chains from one sample in a study of T-cell reconstitution after alpha-beta-depleted transplantation in children. TCRdb used MiXCR to reprocess the PCR reads, holding one entry per CDR3 protein. The data contain roughly 500,000 distinct CDR3 sequences, roughly 10% of them singletons. Sequencing was performed on PBMCs, taken before TCRalphabeta/CD19-depleted stem cell transplant. These receptors came from a child aged 2 to 10 with inherited bone marrow failure, due to receive a stem cell transplant. CDR3s include the opening cysteine and the closing phenylalanine or tryptophan. The order of the fields is J gene, clone size, V gene, D gene, CDR3 protein, CDR3 DNA. D genes are given only for firm matches. Size is stated as once, few, many or a size class.

TRBJ1-2	many	TRBV6-5	TRBD1	CASSYHLTGDGYTF	TGTGCCAGCAGTTACCATCTAACAGGGGATGGCTACACCTTC
TRBJ2-2	many	TRBV29-1	TRBD1	CSVWHRGNTGELFF	TGCAGCGTTTGGCACAGGGGAAACACCGGGGAGCTGTTTTTT
TRBJ1-5	many	TRBV28	TRBD1	CASSFGDRANQPQHF	TGTGCCAGCAGTTTCGGGGACAGGGCCAATCAGCCCCAGCATTTT
TRBJ2-2	many	TRBV20-1	NA	CSQAGNTGELFF	TGCAGTCAGGCCGGTAACACCGGGGAGCTGTTTTTT
TRBJ2-1	few	TRBV18	NA	CASSPVVTYNEQFF	TGTGCCAGCTCACCGGTGGTGACCTACAATGAGCAGTTCTTC
TRBJ1-2	many	TRBV30	TRBD1	CARRTGGALYGYTF	TGTGCCCGAAGGACAGGGGGGGCCCTCTATGGCTACACCTTC
TRBJ2-5	many	TRBV20-1	NA	CSAGTFTETQYF	TGCAGTGCCGGGACTTTTACGGAGACCCAGTACTTC
TRBJ2-1	many	TRBV4-3	TRBD2	CASSQGLLAGALYNEQFF	TGCGCCAGCAGCCAAGGACTCCTAGCGGGAGCTTTATACAATGAGCAGTTCTTC
TRBJ2-5	few	TRBV7-6	NA	CASSLIPPLLRQETQYF	TGTGCCAGCAGCTTAATCCCCCCCCTCCTACGACAAGAGACCCAGTACTTC
TRBJ2-3	many	TRBV4-3	TRBD2	CASSQEVPAGGNTDTQYF	TGCGCCAGCAGCCAAGAGGTCCCTGCGGGAGGGAACACAGATACGCAGTATTTT
TRBJ2-2	many	TRBV4-3	TRBD1	CASSRGTGGGGELFF	TGCGCCAGCAGCCGCGGGACAGGGGGCGGCGGGGAGCTGTTTTTT
TRBJ2-7	many	TRBV20-1	NA	CSVPGPSNYEQYF	TGCAGTGTTCCGGGACCATCTAACTACGAGCAGTACTTC
TRBJ2-1	many	TRBV11-2	NA	CASSTGVDLEFF	TGTGCCAGCAGCACCGGGGTGGACTTAGAGTTCTTC
TRBJ1-5	few	TRBV7-9	TRBD1	CASSSTGSSQPQHF	TGTGCCAGCAGCTCGACAGGGAGTAGTCAGCCCCAGCATTTT
TRBJ2-1	many	TRBV20-1	NA	CSARSELALYNEQFF	TGCAGTGCTAGATCCGAACTAGCCTTATACAATGAGCAGTTCTTC
TRBJ2-1	many	TRBV5-1	NA	CASSLRDHEQFF	TGCGCCAGCAGCTTAAGGGATCATGAGCAGTTCTTC
TRBJ2-7	few	TRBV20-1	NA	CSARGRPYEQYF	TGCAGTGCTAGGGGCAGACCCTACGAGCAGTACTTC
TRBJ2-7	many	TRBV6-2/TRBV6-3	NA	CASIKTRGTTYYEQYF	TGTGCCAGCATTAAAACAAGGGGGACAACCTACTACGAGCAGTACTTC
TRBJ2-2	many	TRBV12-3/TRBV12-4	NA	CASSLRANTGELFF	TGTGCCAGCAGTCTCCGGGCCAACACCGGGGAGCTGTTTTTT
TRBJ1-4	many	TRBV4-1	TRBD1	CASSQGIFDRATATNEKLFF	TGCGCCAGCAGCCAAGGAATTTTCGACAGGGCTACAGCAACTAATGAAAAACTGTTTTTT